Listed below are T cell receptor beta chains from one sample, sequenced in a study of cytomegalovirus exposure and HLA in healthy donors. TCRdb's copy holds only in-frame clones and misses some; the assay was immunoSEQ multiplex PCR. Of over 150,000 clones in the sample, 75% to 90% were seen once. The sample consisted of PBMCs. These receptor sequences come from a man aged 18 to 29 in good health and CMV-seropositive. The conserved cysteine and the conserved F or W are not part of the CDR3 here. The D gene is left open where the match is weak.

v_gene	d_gene	CDR3aa
TRBV6-5	TRBD1	ASSYDRDRGTQQY
TRBV9	TRBD1	ASSVGQGRYSGNTIY
TRBV7-9	TRBD1	ASRRRGQGTDTQY
TRBV7-8	TRBD2	ASSSGTSGYEQY
TRBV9	-	ASSVNTDSSYGYT
TRBV7-2	-	ASSLARLDTQY
TRBV9	-	ASSGGSSGNTIY
TRBV18	TRBD1	ASSPAGQGDSPLH
TRBV4-3	-	ASSQASGTGELF
TRBV18	TRBD1	ASSRQGAADTQY
TRBV30	-	AWKGEGKTEAF
TRBV21-1	-	ASSNTHLIMTVTYNEQF
TRBV7-9	-	ASSPTGTPYNEQF
TRBV5-8	-	ASSLRGGNTIY
TRBV15	-	ATSRVREQQETQY
TRBV4-3	-	ASSQDQASPSYEQY
TRBV9	TRBD1	ASSTGQATYGYT
TRBV7-9	-	ASSPRLGGAYEQY
TRBV7-9	-	ASSSKTPGDEQF
TRBV7-9	TRBD1	ASSLGDRGEQY
TRBV5-1	TRBD2	ASSWPKTSGVYNEQF
TRBV19	TRBD2	ASSMIAGNNEQF
TRBV9	TRBD2	ASSAGLAGDGGEQF
TRBV5-1	-	ASSLELRTEAF
TRBV7-3	TRBD2	ASSLMAGASNEQF
TRBV27	TRBD2	ASSSRAGGGTGELF
TRBV7-2	-	ASSLQTGYGYT
TRBV19	TRBD1	ASRDRGDTGELF
TRBV5-1	TRBD2	ASSASGLAGHHNEQF
TRBV2	-	ASRNGFATNEKLF
TRBV7-9	-	ASILTGLAEAF
TRBV6-1	-	ASSPLANTGELF
TRBV4-3	-	ASSQDLTVPNEQF
TRBV4-3	-	ASSQGAGTYEQY
TRBV29-1	TRBD1	SVEEGYRGDGYT
TRBV6-1	-	ASSYQGSAEQY
TRBV2	TRBD2	ASSGLRGGAGETQY
TRBV27	-	ASSDRTDPSSYEQY
TRBV5-1	-	ASSLPPSGTDTQY
TRBV5-1	-	ASSSDLGDYT
TRBV5-1	-	ASSRGSRGFADTQY
TRBV19	-	ASSTLGGIEAF
TRBV6-1	TRBD1	ASSRGQGRNQPQH
TRBV30	TRBD2	AWTLLSGRAREQY
TRBV5-4	-	ASSLLGGGPDTQY
TRBV5-1	-	ASSSRDNNYEQY
TRBV7-8	-	ASSPRGLGSYEQY
TRBV27	-	ASRGGGRPNEKLF
TRBV18	-	ASSPPALDQPQH
TRBV4-1	TRBD1	ASSQTGTSNQPQH
TRBV5-1	-	ASSLDARGFTDTQY
TRBV10-2	-	ASSFQLVRELF
TRBV5-1	TRBD2	ASSSWGGRTDTQY
TRBV18	TRBD2	ASSPQRGDEQY